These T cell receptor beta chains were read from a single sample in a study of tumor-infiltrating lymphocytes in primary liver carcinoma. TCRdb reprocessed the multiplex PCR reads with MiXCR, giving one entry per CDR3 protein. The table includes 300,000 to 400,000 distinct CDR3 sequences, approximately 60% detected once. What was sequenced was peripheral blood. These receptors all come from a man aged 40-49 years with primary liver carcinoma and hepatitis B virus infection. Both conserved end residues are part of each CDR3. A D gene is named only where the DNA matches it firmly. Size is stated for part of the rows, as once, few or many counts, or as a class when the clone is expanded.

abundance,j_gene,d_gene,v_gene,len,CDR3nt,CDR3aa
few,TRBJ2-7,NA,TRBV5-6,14,TGTGCCAGCAGGAGGCCGACCATCTCCTACGAGCAGTACTTC,CASRRPTISYEQYF
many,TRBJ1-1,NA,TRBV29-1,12,TGCAGCGTTGACGGGGGGAACACTGAAGCTTTCTTT,CSVDGGNTEAFF
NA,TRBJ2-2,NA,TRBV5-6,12,TGTGCCAACAGCTTGGAGGACAGGGAGCTGTTTTTT,CANSLEDRELFF
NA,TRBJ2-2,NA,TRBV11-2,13,TGTGCCCGCAGCTCCGTTAACACCGGGGAGCTGTCTTTT,CARSSVNTGELSF
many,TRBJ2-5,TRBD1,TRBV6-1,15,TGTGCCAGCAGTCGAGTAGGACAGGGAGGAGAGACCCAGTACTTC,CASSRVGQGGETQYF
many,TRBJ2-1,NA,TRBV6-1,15,TGTGCCAGCAGTGTGGACAGTTACTCCTACAATGAGCAGTTCTTC,CASSVDSYSYNEQFF
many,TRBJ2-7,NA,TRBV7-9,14,TGTGCCAGCAACGACCTCCTAACTGGCTACGAGCAGTACTTC,CASNDLLTGYEQYF
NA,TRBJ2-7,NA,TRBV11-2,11,TGTGCCAGCAGCCTTACCTGTGAGCAGTACTTC,CASSLTCEQYF
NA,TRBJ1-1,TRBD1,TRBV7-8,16,TGTGCCAGCAGCTTATTGGCAGGGGGCAGAAGCACTGAAACTTTCTTT,CASSLLAGGRSTETFF
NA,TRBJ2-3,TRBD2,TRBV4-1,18,TGCGCCAGCAGCCTTCGGGTCACTAGCGGGGGAAGCATAGATACGCAATATTTT,CASSLRVTSGGSIDTQYF
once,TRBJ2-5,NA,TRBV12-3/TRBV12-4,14,TGTGCCAGCAGTCCACTAGCAGAACAAGAGACCCAGTACTTC,CASSPLAEQETQYF
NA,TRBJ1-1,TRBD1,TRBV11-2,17,TGTGCCAGCAGTTTAGGCCAGGGGGGAGTCACGAACACTGAAGCTTTCTTT,CASSLGQGGVTNTEAFF
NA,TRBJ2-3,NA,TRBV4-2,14,TGTGCCAGCAGCCGGGACATTAACACAGATGCGCATTATTTT,CASSRDINTDAHYF
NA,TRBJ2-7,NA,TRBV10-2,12,TGCGCCACCGCGAAAGGCGACTACGAGCAGTACTTC,CATAKGDYEQYF
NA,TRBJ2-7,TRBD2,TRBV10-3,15,TGTGCCATCAGGGGGACTAGCGGGAGATCGTACGAGCAGTACTTC,CAIRGTSGRSYEQYF
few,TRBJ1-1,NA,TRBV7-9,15,TGTGCCAGCAGCTTAGGGACAACCAGCAACACTGAAGCTTTCTTT,CASSLGTTSNTEAFF
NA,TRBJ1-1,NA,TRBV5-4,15,TGTGCCAGCAGCTTCGAATCGGCCAGGGCTGCTGAAGCTTTCTTT,CASSFESARAAEAFF
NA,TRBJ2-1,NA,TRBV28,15,TGTGCCAGCAGTTCCCATAGCGTGGGAATCGGTGAGCAGTTCTTC,CASSSHSVGIGEQFF
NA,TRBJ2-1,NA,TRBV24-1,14,TGTGCCACCAGTGATCCAGGGTGGGTCAATGAGCAGTTCTTC,CATSDPGWVNEQFF
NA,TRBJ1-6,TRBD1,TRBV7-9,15,TGTGCCAGCAGCTTTCGCGGGACAGGGAGTTCACCCCTCCACTTT,CASSFRGTGSSPLHF
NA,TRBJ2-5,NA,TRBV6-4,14,TGTGCCAGCAGTGAAGGGGGTAACCAAGAGACCCAGTACTTC,CASSEGGNQETQYF
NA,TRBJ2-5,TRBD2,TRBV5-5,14,TGTGCCAGCAGGCCACTAGCGGGGGAGGAGACCCAGTACTTC,CASRPLAGEETQYF
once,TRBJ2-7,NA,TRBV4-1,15,TGCACCAGCAGCCAAGATAAGGCACTAGCCATGGCACAGTACTTC,CTSSQDKALAMAQYF
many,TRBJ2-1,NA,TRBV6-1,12,TGTGCCAGCAGTGAAGGGAACAATGAGCAGTTCTTC,CASSEGNNEQFF
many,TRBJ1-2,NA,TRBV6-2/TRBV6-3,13,TGTGCCAGCAGTTTCCTTAGGGATGATGGCTACACCTTC,CASSFLRDDGYTF
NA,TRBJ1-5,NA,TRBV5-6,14,TGTGCCAGCAGCTTCCGGGGAGGGGGTCAGCCCCAGCATTTT,CASSFRGGGQPQHF
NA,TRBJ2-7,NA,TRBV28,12,TGTGCCAGCAGACTTGGACTGGGAGAGCAGTACTTC,CASRLGLGEQYF
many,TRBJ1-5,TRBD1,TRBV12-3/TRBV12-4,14,TGTGCCAGCAGTGGCACAGGGGGGAATCAGCCCCAGCATTTT,CASSGTGGNQPQHF
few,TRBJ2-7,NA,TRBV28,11,TGTGCCAGCAGTTCCCCCCGCGAGCAGTACTTC,CASSSPREQYF
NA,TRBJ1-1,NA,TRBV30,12,TGTGCCTGGACCTCGGATGACACTGAAGCTTTCTTT,CAWTSDDTEAFF
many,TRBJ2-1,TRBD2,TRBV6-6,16,TGTGCCAGCAGCCCCCCTAGCGGGAGCTTTACCAATGAGCAGTTCTTC,CASSPPSGSFTNEQFF
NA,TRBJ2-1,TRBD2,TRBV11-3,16,TGTGCCAGCAGTTTACAGACTAGCGGGATGTACAATGAGCAGTTCTTC,CASSLQTSGMYNEQFF
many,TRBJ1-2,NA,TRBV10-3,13,TGTGCCATCAAAGGGGATGCGAACTATGGCTACACCTTC,CAIKGDANYGYTF
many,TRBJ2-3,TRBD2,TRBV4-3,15,TGCGCCAGCAGCCAAGATTCTAGCGGGCGCGATACGCAGTATTTT,CASSQDSSGRDTQYF
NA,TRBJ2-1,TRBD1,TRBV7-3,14,TGTGCCAACAGCCAGGGGGCCATTGGGGGTAAGCAGTTCTTC,CANSQGAIGGKQFF
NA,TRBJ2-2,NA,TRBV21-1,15,TGTGCCAGCAGCAAAAAAGGCAACGGCGATGGGGAGCTGTTTTTT,CASSKKGNGDGELFF
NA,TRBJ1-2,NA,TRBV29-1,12,TGCAACGTTGGGGGTCAGGGGTATGGCTACACTTTC,CNVGGQGYGYTF
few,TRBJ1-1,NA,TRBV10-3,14,TGTGCCATCAGTGATAACACTCAGAACACCGAAGCTTTCTTT,CAISDNTQNTEAFF
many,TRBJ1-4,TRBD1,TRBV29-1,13,TGCAGCGTCCACAGGGGAGCTAATGAAAAACTGTTTTTT,CSVHRGANEKLFF
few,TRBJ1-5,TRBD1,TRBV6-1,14,TGTGCCAGCAGGGAAGGGAGACAGGGGTTGCCCCAGCATTTT,CASREGRQGLPQHF
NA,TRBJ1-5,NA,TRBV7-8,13,TGTGCCAGCAGCTCCTACGGAAATCAGCCCCAGCATTTT,CASSSYGNQPQHF
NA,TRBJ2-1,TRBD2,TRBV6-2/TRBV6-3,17,TGTGCCAGCAGTGGGGGGGTTAGCGGCATCTCCTACAATGAGCAGTTCTTC,CASSGGVSGISYNEQFF
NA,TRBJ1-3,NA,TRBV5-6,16,TGTGCCAGCAGCCCCCAAACAACACACTCTGGAAACACCATATATTTT,CASSPQTTHSGNTIYF
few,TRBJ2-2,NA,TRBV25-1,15,TGTGCCAGTTCAAGTAGCGTACTGAACACCGGGGAGCTGTTTTTT,CASSSSVLNTGELFF
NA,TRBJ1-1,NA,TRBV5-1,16,TGCGCCAGCAGCTTGGCCGTCGGGTCTATGAACACTGAAGCTTTCTTT,CASSLAVGSMNTEAFF
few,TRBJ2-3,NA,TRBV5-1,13,TGCGCCAGCAGCTCCCCGGACACAGATACGCAGTATTTT,CASSSPDTDTQYF
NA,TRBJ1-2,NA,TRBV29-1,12,TGCAGCGCTGAAGACCTTAACTATGGCTATACCTTC,CSAEDLNYGYTF
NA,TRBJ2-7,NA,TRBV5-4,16,TGTGCCAGCAGCTTGGTGGTTCAGACAGGCTCCTACGAGCAGTACTTC,CASSLVVQTGSYEQYF
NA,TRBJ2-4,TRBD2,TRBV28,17,TGTGCCAGCAGCCATGCGACTAGCGGGGTAGCCAAAAACATTCAGTACTTC,CASSHATSGVAKNIQYF
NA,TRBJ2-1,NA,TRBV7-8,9,TGTGCCAGCGGGGCAGGACCTTCCTTC,CASGAGPSF
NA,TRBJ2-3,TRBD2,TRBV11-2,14,TGTGCCAACAGCTCAGCGGATGGGACTAGTTCACAGTATTTT,CANSSADGTSSQYF
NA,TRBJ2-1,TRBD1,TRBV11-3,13,TGTGCCAGCAGCAACCCGGACAGGGGGGAGCAGTTCTTC,CASSNPDRGEQFF
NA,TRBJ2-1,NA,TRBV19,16,TGTGCCAGTAGTATCGGTGAGGGATTAAAAAACAATGAGCAGTTCTTC,CASSIGEGLKNNEQFF
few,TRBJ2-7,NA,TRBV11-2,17,TGTGCCAGCAGCTCATCGGCGGGGACAGCTACCCCCTACGAGCAGTACTTC,CASSSSAGTATPYEQYF
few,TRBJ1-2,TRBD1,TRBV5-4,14,TGTGCCAGCAGCCTGGGACAGGGGGCGCATGGCTACACCTTC,CASSLGQGAHGYTF
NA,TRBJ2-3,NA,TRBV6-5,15,TGTGCCAGCAACCCAGGAATAGCTGGAACAGATATGCAGTATTTT,CASNPGIAGTDMQYF